These 5 T cell receptor beta chains came from one sample sequenced in a study of CD4 T cells in relation to SARS-CoV-2 and coronaviruses. Only in-frame clones appear in the TCRdb table, and some are missing; sequencing was by immunoSEQ multiplex PCR. The sample lists around 62,000 clones, 94% occurring once. The unexposed donors gave CD4+ T cells in about 2011-2018, prior to COVID-19. The sequenced sample consisted of naive CD4+ T cells from PBMCs. Subset defined: naive CD4+ T cells isolated by negative enrichment. Receptors originate from a human donor in good health.

The chain carries TRBV3-1 (or the pseudogene TRBV3-2) and TRBJ2-6; a possible D gene is TRBD2 (5 bases). The CDR3 has 19 residues. V lost 3 bases to trimming and J lost 1 base, with 19 bases between them. Germline values: CDR1 LGHDT, CDR2 YNNKEL (reference sequence). CDR3: CASSHSAGFLVSGANVLTF. In DNA form, the CDR3 reads TGTGCCAGCAGCCACTCCGCGGGTTTCCTAGTGTCTGGGGCCAACGTCCTGACTTTC.

The chain joins TRBV2 to TRBJ2-7; 8 nucleotides agree with TRBD2. J lost 2 bases, V lost 4 bases, and 7 bases had no gene match. Germline CDR1 SNHLY, CDR2 FYNNEI. There are 15 residues in the CDR3. CDR3 nucleotides: TGTGCCAGCAGTGCACGGCGGGAGGACCCCTACGAGCAGTACTTC. Residues: CASSARREDPYEQYF.

Written as DNA, the CDR3 is TGTGCCAGCAGCTTAGGAAGCATCGGGGAGCTGTTTTTT. Residues: CASSLGSIGELFF. The V gene is TRBV11-2, the J gene TRBJ2-2; D gene unclear. The CDR3 is 13 residues long. CDR1 and CDR2 from the germline V gene are SGHAT and FQNNGV. Between the trimmed V and J ends, which lost 1 base and 7 bases, there was a span of 7 bases.

This chain uses TRBV21-1 with TRBJ2-7; TRBD2 is the table's D call and was not checked against the DNA. TRBV21-1 is given as a pseudogene. The CDR3 has 17 residues. Here the CDR3 reads CASSKALGLAGVREQYF. CDR3 sequence (DNA): TGTGCCAGCAGCAAAGCGCTGGGGCTAGCGGGAGTTAGGGAGCAGTACTTC.

The rearrangement joins TRBV14 to TRBJ2-7; the D call may be TRBD1 or TRBD2 (5 bases each). The germline V and J ends were trimmed by 3 bases and 3 bases, with 21 bases remaining between them. This CDR3 comprises 17 residues. The germline gives CDR1 SGHDN, CDR2 FVKESK. This chain's CDR3 is CASSQKIGQGAFYEQYF. DNA for the CDR3: TGTGCCAGCAGCCAGAAGATAGGGCAGGGAGCCTTCTACGAGCAGTACTTC.